This section outlines one T cell receptor (beta chain) sequence together with its context. Assay: immunoSEQ multiplex PCR; the TCRdb copy retains only in-frame clones and omits some. Among a few million clones, 93% were seen once, and the ten largest hold approximately 1.6%. These data come from a study of shared clonotypes between healthy human individuals. CDR1 is KGHSH and CDR2 is LQKENI in the germline V gene. The junction had 3 bases not matched to a gene; V was cut back by 6 bases and J by 3 bases. This CDR3 is 14 amino acids long. Terminally differentiated effector memory CD45RA+ cells were left out of the naive CD8 fraction, which was CD45RO-negative and positively selected for CCR7.

Sample: naive CD8+ T cells from PBMCs. J is TRBJ2-3 and V is TRBV18, with TRBD1 matching over 10 bases. The receptor comes from a man between 18 and 29 years old in good health. Some clones in this sample may be carry-over from other donors' samples. CDR3 sequence reads: CASSQDRGTDTQYF. CDR3 bases: TGTGCCAGCTCGCAGGACAGGGGGACAGATACGCAGTATTTT.